This T cell receptor beta chain comes out of a study of blood T cell repertoires in COVID-19 (dated by TCRdb to about 2020). Some background on the complete study: The collaborator samples originated in the United States, Italy and Spain and spanned the acute and convalescent phases of COVID-19. The prospective study material was composed of cDNA or gDNA derived from T cells, B-cell-depleted T cells, or PBMCs. The samples were drawn from two sources: the first 160 participants of the ongoing ImmuneRACE study, and 1,000 to 1,500 subjects contributed by 6 global collaborators. Sample metadata almost always included a de-identified subject ID, COVID-19 status, age in years and sex. Deeply sampled blood TCRbeta repertoires from subjects exposed to, actively infected with, or recovered from COVID-19 were included in the dataset. A freely available public database, intended as a resource for researchers studying the immune response to SARS-CoV-2, is where the repertoires were released. HLA class I and class II types, where available, came from metadata supplied by the sample provider rather than from assay-based typing. The investigation overall reported the following: The amount of clinical and demographic metadata varied by source and participant and was provided uncurated.

Another Seattle source contributed samples from volunteer blood donors who had recovered from COVID-19. Collaborating institutions collected whole blood in K2EDTA tubes following their own protocols. For TCRbeta analysis, collaborators shipped samples as frozen whole blood, isolated PBMCs, or DNA extracted from either of those sample types. Of note for this clone: The specificity of this receptor is unknown. No base qualities exist here, and no much larger clone lies one base off it.

TCRbeta CDR3 regions were amplified from genomic DNA by means of the immunoSEQ Assay, a bias-controlled multiplex PCR. Turning to the authors' computational methods: The number of nucleated cells in each sample was estimated by amplification of reference gene primers within the assay. To quantify the absolute abundance of each unique TCRbeta CDR3 rearrangement, sequence reads were collapsed and filtered. Productive Simpson clonality was computed per sample as the square root of Simpson's diversity index over productive rearrangements. TCRdb mirrors the immuneACCESS table, restricted to in-frame sequences. Some clones are absent from its copies; in checked studies, under half trace to an unresolved V gene, and the reason for the others is unknown. V, J and clone size were drawn from that table, and D and trimming were deduced from the DNA. Recorded for this sample are roughly 250,000 clones; around 90% of them occurred a single time. The ten largest make up just over 7% of the sample.

The TCR was taken from a man aged 60 to 75 who had recovered from COVID-19. The sequencing input was peripheral blood.

The CDR3 protein is CASIRSEPTGGSNQPQHF. The DNA sequence is as follows: TGTGCCAGTATAAGATCCGAACCGACCGGGGGAAGCAATCAGCCCCAGCATTTT. The chain was built from TRBV19 and TRBJ1-5, and TRBD1 may be the D gene, going by 5 matching bases. The CDR3 covers 18 residues, taking in both the cysteine and the phenylalanine. Only the CDR3 part of the read is kept: 54 bases, read in frame from the first base. The germline V gene (reference sequence) gives CDR1 as LNHDA and CDR2 as SQIVND. V gives up 7 bases and J gives up 1 base, and the segment between their germline ends measures 23 bases.